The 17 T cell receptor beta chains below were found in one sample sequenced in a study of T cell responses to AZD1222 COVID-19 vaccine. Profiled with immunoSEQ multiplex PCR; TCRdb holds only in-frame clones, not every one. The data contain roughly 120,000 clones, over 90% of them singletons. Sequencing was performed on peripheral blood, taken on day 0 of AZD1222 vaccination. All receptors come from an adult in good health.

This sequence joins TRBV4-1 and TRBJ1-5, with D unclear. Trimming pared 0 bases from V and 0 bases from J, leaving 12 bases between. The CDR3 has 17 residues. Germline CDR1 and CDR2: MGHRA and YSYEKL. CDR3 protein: CASSQDSRQYSNQPQHF. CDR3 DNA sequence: TGCGCCAGCAGCCAAGATAGTAGGCAGTATAGCAATCAGCCCCAGCATTTT.

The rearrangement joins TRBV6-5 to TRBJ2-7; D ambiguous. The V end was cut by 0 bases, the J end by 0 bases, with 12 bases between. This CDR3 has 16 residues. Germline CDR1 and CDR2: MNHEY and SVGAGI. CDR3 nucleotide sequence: TGTGCCAGCAGTTACTCGAAACCACCAAGCTCCTACGAGCAGTACTTC. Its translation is CASSYSKPPSSYEQYF.

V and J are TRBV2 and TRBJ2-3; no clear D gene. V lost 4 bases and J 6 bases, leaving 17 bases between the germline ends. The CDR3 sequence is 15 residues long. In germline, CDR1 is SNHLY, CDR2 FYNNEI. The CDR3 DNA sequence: TGTGCCAGCAGTGCTGCAGGCCTTGCCTCGGATACGCAGTATTTT. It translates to CASSAAGLASDTQYF. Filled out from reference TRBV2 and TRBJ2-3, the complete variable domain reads EPEVTQTPSHQVTQMGQEVILRCVPISNHLYFYWYRQILGQKVEFLVSFYNNEISEKSEIFDDQFSVERPDGSNFTLKIRSTKLEDSAMYFCASSAAGLASDTQYFGPGTRLTVL.

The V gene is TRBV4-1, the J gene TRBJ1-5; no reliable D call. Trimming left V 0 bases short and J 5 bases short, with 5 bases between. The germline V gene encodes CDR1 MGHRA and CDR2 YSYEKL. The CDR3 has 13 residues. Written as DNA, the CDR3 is TGCGCCAGCAGCCAAGATTGGGATCAGCCCCAGCATTTT. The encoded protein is CASSQDWDQPQHF.

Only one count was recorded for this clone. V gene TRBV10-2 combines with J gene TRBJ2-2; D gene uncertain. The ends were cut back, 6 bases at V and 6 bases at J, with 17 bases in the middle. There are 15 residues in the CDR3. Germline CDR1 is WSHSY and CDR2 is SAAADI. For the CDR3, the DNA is TGCGCCAGCAGGAATTCCGTCCCCCACGCCGGGGAGCTGTTTTTT. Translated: CASRNSVPHAGELFF.

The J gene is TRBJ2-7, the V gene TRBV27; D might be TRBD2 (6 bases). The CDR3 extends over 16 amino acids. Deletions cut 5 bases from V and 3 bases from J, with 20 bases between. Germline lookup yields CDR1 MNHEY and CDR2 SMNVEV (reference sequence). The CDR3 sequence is CASSLDAGRNLYEQYF. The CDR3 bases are TGTGCCAGCAGTCTTGACGCCGGGAGAAACCTCTACGAGCAGTACTTC.

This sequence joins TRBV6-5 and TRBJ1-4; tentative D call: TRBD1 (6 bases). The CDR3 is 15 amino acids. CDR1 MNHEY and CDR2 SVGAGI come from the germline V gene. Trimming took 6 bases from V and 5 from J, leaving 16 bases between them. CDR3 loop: CASRLDRGGNEKLFF. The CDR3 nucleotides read TGTGCCAGCAGATTGGACCGAGGGGGAAATGAAAAACTGTTTTTT.

The CDR3 region has the DNA TGTGCCAGCAGCCAGGACAGGGGGTCCTCTGGAAACACCATATATTTT. It translates to CASSQDRGSSGNTIYF. The V gene is TRBV7-9, the J gene TRBJ1-3; 10 nucleotides line up with TRBD1. Per germline, CDR1 SEHNR and CDR2 FQNEAQ (reference sequence). Trimming removed 5 bases from V and 0 bases from J; junction bases left unmatched: 4. There are 16 residues in the CDR3.

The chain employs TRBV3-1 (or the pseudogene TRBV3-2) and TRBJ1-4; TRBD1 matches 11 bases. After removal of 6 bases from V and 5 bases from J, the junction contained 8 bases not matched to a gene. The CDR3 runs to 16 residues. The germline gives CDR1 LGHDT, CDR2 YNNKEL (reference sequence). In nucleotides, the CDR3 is TGTGCCAGCAGGAAAGGACAGGGGGCGCTGAATGAAAAACTGTTTTTT. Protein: CASRKGQGALNEKLFF.

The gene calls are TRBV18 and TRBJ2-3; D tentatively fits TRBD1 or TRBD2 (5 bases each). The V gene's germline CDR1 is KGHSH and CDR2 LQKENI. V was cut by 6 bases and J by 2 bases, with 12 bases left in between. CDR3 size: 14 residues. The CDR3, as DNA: TGTGCCAGCTCTCCCCGGGACCTCACAGATACGCAGTATTTT. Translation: CASSPRDLTDTQYF.

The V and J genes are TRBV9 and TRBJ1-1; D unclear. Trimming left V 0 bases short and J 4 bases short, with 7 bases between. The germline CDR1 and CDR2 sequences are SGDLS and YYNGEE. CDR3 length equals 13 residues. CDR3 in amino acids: CASSVVEGTEAFF. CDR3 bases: TGTGCCAGCAGCGTAGTAGAGGGCACTGAAGCTTTCTTT. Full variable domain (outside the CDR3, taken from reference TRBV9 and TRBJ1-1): DSGVTQTPKHLITATGQRVTLRCSPRSGDLSVYWYQQSLDQGLQFLIQYYNGEERAKGNILERFSAQQFPDLHSELNLSSLELGDSALYFCASSVVEGTEAFFGQGTRLTVV.

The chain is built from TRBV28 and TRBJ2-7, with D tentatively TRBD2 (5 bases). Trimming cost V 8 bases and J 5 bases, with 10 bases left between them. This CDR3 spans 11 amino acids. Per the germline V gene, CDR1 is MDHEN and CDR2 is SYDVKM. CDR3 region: CASEGGDEQYF. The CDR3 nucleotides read TGTGCCAGCGAGGGTGGCGACGAGCAGTACTTC.

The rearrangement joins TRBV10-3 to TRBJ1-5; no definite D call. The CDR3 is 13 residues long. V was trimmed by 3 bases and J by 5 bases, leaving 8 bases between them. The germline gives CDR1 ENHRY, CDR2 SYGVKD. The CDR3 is CAISDATDQPQHF. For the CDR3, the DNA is TGTGCCATCAGTGACGCAACGGATCAGCCCCAGCATTTT.

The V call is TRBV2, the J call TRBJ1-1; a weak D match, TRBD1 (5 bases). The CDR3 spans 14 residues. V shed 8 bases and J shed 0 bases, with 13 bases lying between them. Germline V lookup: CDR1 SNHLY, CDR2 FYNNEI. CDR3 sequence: CASWGILMNTEAFF. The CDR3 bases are TGTGCCAGCTGGGGGATACTCATGAACACTGAAGCTTTCTTT.

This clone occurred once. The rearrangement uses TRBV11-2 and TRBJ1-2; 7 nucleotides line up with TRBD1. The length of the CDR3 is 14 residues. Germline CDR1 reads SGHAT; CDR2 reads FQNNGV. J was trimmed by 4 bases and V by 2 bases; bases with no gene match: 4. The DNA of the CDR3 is TGTGCCAGCAGCTTATTTGACAGGGCCTATGGCTACACCTTC. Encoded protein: CASSLFDRAYGYTF.

CDR3 protein: CASSTGDPTLRGQYF. CDR3 nucleotide sequence: TGTGCCAGCAGTACTGGGGATCCAACCCTACGGGGGCAGTACTTC. The chain recombines TRBV28 with TRBJ2-7, with a tentative D call TRBD2 (5 bases). V was trimmed by 5 bases and J by 9 bases, leaving 23 bases between them. CDR3 size: 15 residues. CDR1 is MDHEN, CDR2 SYDVKM, per germline. Drawing the rest from reference TRBV28 and TRBJ2-7, the complete variable domain is DVKVTQSSRYLVKRTGEKVFLECVQDMDHENMFWYRQDPGLGLRLIYFSYDVKMKEKGDIPEGYSVSREKKERFSLILESASTNQTSMYLCASSTGDPTLRGQYFGPGTRLTVT.

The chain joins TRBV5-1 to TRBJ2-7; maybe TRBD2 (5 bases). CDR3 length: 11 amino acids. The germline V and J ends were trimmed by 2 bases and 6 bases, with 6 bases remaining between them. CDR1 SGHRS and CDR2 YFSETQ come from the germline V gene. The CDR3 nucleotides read TGCGCCAGCAGCTTTGCGGGCGAGCAGTACTTC. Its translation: CASSFAGEQYF. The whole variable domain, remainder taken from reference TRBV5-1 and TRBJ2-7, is KAGVTQTPRYLIKTRGQQVTLSCSPISGHRSVSWYQQTPGQGLQFLFEYFSETQRNKGNFPGRFSGRQFSNSRSEMNVSTLELGDSALYLCASSFAGEQYFGPGTRLTVT.